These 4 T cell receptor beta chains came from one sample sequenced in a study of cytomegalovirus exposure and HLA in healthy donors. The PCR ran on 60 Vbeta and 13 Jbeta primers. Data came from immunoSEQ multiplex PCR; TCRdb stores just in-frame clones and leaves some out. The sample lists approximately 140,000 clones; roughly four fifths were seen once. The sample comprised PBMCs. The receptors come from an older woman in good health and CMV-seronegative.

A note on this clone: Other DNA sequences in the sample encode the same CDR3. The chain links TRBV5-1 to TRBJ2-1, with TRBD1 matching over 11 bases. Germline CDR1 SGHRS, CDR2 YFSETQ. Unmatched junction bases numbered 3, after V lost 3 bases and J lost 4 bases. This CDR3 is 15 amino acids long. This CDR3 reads CASSSGTGGYNEQFF. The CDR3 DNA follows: TGCGCCAGCAGCTCCGGGACAGGGGGATACAATGAGCAGTTCTTC.

The CDR3 nucleotides are TGTGCCAGCAGTGAATATATGGGGCGGGGCAGGAACACTGAAGCTTTCTTT. Its translation is CASSEYMGRGRNTEAFF. This sequence joins TRBV6-1 and TRBJ1-1; tentative D call: TRBD1 (5 bases). V dropped 2 bases and J dropped 1 base, with 17 bases sitting between them. Per germline, CDR1 MNHNS and CDR2 SASEGT. The CDR3 is 17 residues long.

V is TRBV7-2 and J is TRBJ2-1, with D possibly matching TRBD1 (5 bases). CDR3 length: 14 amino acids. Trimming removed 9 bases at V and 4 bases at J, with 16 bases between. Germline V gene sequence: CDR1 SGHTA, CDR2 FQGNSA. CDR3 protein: CARVNRRYYNEQFF. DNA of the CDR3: TGTGCCAGAGTCAACAGGCGATATTACAATGAGCAGTTCTTC.

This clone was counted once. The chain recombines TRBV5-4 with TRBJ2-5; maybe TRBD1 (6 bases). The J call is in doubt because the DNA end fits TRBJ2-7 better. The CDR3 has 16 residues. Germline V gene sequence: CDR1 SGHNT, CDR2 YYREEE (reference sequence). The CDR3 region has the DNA TGTGCCAGCAGCCCAGGGGCAGGGACGGCCACCTACGAGCAGTACTTC. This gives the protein CASSPGAGTATYEQYF.